This is a list of T cell receptor beta chains from one sample in a study of T cells in Graves' hyperthyroidism and ophthalmopathy. TCRdb fed the multiplex PCR reads into MiXCR, producing one record per CDR3 protein. This sample has 560,000 or so distinct CDR3 sequences, with just over 45% found just once. Sequenced sample: peripheral blood or thyroid tissue (not recorded which). The receptors originated from a woman younger than 30 with Graves' hyperthyroidism. CDR3s include the opening cysteine and the closing phenylalanine or tryptophan. A D gene is named only where the DNA matches it firmly. Not all rows give a size; the values are once, few, many and, for expanded clones, a class.

TRBJ1-2,many,TRBV20-1,.,TGCAGTGCTTTCCTCAGGGGTGGAGGCTATGGCTACACCTTC,CSAFLRGGGYGYTF
TRBJ1-6,many,TRBV19,.,TGTGCCAGTAGTCCGCGGGGGAGAGATTCACCCCTCCACTTT,CASSPRGRDSPLHF
TRBJ1-2,many,TRBV29-1,.,TGCAGCGTTGTCCTCTCTACCTATGGCTACACCTTC,CSVVLSTYGYTF
TRBJ1-6,many,TRBV27,.,TGTGCCAGCAGTTTATATCCGTCACCCCTCCACTTT,CASSLYPSPLHF
TRBJ1-4,.,TRBV2,TRBD1,TGTGCCAGAGTGGACAGGGCCAGTGAAAAACTGTTTTTT,CARVDRASEKLFF
TRBJ1-2,many,TRBV25-1,.,TGTGCCAGCAGTGATGCGGGGGCTAACTATGGCTACACCTTC,CASSDAGANYGYTF
TRBJ1-1,.,TRBV5-6,.,TGTGCCAGCAGCTTGCTACGGGACTATAGCACGAAGGGTGAAGCTTTCTTT,CASSLLRDYSTKGEAFF
TRBJ1-2,many,TRBV10-3,TRBD1,TGTGCCATCGGGGGGACAGGGGTTGGCTACACCTTC,CAIGGTGVGYTF
TRBJ1-4,many,TRBV2,.,TGTGCCAGTAGGACAGCTAATGAAAAACTGTTTTTT,CASRTANEKLFF
TRBJ2-5,many,TRBV7-9,.,TGTGCCAGCAGCTTAAGGATTCGATCTGACGGGGAGACCCAGTACTTC,CASSLRIRSDGETQYF
TRBJ2-7,.,TRBV20-1,.,TGCAGTGCTGGGGAAACTGGGGAGCAGTACTTC,CSAGETGEQYF
TRBJ1-2,many,TRBV19,TRBD1,TGTGCCAGTATTGTGGACAGGGGGAGCTACACCTTC,CASIVDRGSYTF
TRBJ2-7,.,TRBV10-3,TRBD1,TGTGCCATCAGTGGGGACAGGTCCTACGAGCAGTACTTC,CAISGDRSYEQYF
TRBJ1-5,.,TRBV29-1,.,TGCAGCTTAGGTGTGGGGGCCAATCAGCCCCAGCATTTT,CSLGVGANQPQHF
TRBJ2-7,once,TRBV7-9,TRBD1,TGTGCCAGCAGCCACCTGGGGGACAGGGGAATAAGCGAGCAGTACTTC,CASSHLGDRGISEQYF
TRBJ1-2,.,TRBV10-3,.,TGTGCCATCGGGGGGGCTAACTATGGCTACACCTTC,CAIGGANYGYTF
TRBJ1-2,.,TRBV25-1,.,TGTGCCAGCTCACCACCGGGTGTAGGCTACACCTTC,CASSPPGVGYTF
TRBJ1-1,.,TRBV2,TRBD1,TGTGCCAGCAGTTTTACAGGGGCTAACACTGAAGCTTTCTTT,CASSFTGANTEAFF
TRBJ2-7,.,TRBV19,.,TGTGCCACCAAAGCTGAGAGCTCCTACGAGCAGTACTTC,CATKAESSYEQYF
TRBJ1-3,.,TRBV7-2,.,TGTGCCAGCAGGGTAGCGGGAGGGCCTGGAAACACCATATATTTT,CASRVAGGPGNTIYF